One T cell receptor (beta chain) is described in this entry. The sample is drawn from a study of CD8 T cells in Susac syndrome. CD8+ and CD4+ blood T cells underwent TCR beta sequencing. Trimming pared 6 bases from V and 0 bases from J, leaving 8 bases between. The germline gives CDR1 MNHEY, CDR2 SVGAGI. The CDR3 has 13 amino acids. Reverse transcription of roughly 0.5 to 1 ug RNA was performed with random hexamers. TCRdb recomputed calls from the immunoSEQ multiplex PCR reads with MiXCR, one row per CDR3 protein. The profile shows 75,000 to 95,000 distinct CDR3 sequences, around 96% of them singletons.

The J gene is TRBJ1-2, the V gene TRBV6-5; D is unresolved. Sequenced: CD8+ T cells from PBMCs. This clonotype was obtained from a human donor with Susac syndrome. The CDR3 DNA reads as TGTGCCAGCAGGACCACAGCTAACTATGGCTACACCTTC. This sequence encodes CASRTTANYGYTF.